The rows below give T cell receptor beta chains drawn from one sample of a study of Ad26.COV2.S vaccination and SARS-CoV-2 variants. Using immunoSEQ multiplex PCR, the repertoire was profiled, and TCRdb retains in-frame clones only, with some absent. The sample yields some 480,000 clones, roughly 87% seen once. Sequenced material: peripheral blood, taken in a trial of Ad26.COV2.S vaccine versus placebo. These receptors were taken from a person aged 18-60 years who received the Ad26.COV2.S COVID-19 vaccine or a placebo. Each CDR3 is given with its conserved first and last residue. D genes are given only for firm matches. For some rows the clone size is stated as once, few or many, or as a class when expanded; others skip it.

v_call	j_call	clone_size	d_call	cdr3_aa	cdr3_nt
TRBV19	TRBJ1-1	NA	NA	CASSIRGSVEAFF	TGTGCCAGTAGTATAAGGGGGAGTGTCGAAGCTTTCTTT
TRBV5-1	TRBJ2-5	NA	NA	CASSPGTLQETQYF	TGCGCCAGCAGCCCGGGGACACTCCAAGAGACCCAGTACTTC
TRBV6-5	TRBJ2-2	NA	NA	CASSYLTGELFF	TGTGCCAGCAGTTACCTGACCGGGGAGCTGTTTTTT
TRBV16	TRBJ1-2	once	TRBD1	CASSQSTSGGGYTF	TGTGCCAGCAGCCAATCGACTTCAGGGGGTGGCTACACCTTC
TRBV5-1	TRBJ2-1	NA	NA	CASSPGWKSNEQFF	TGCGCCAGCAGCCCTGGTTGGAAGTCCAATGAGCAGTTCTTC
TRBV7-9	TRBJ1-5	NA	TRBD1	CASSFQHQGGMGQPQHF	TGTGCCAGCAGCTTCCAACACCAGGGGGGTATGGGTCAGCCCCAGCATTTT
TRBV2	TRBJ1-6	NA	NA	CASSEDTLSRSPLHF	TGTGCCAGCAGTGAGGACACCCTTTCCCGGTCACCCCTCCACTTT
TRBV5-1	TRBJ2-7	NA	NA	CASSLERAYEQYF	TGCGCCAGCAGCTTGGAAAGAGCCTACGAGCAGTACTTC
TRBV15	TRBJ1-4	NA	TRBD1	CATSRDRTGEKLFF	TGTGCCACCAGCAGAGATAGGACAGGTGAAAAACTGTTTTTT
TRBV28	TRBJ2-7	NA	TRBD2	CASSPHVGLASNEQYF	TGTGCCAGCAGTCCACATGTCGGACTAGCCTCCAACGAGCAGTACTTC
TRBV2	TRBJ2-7	NA	TRBD1	CASSTGTGVSEQYF	TGTGCCAGCAGTACCGGGACAGGGGTTTCCGAGCAGTACTTC
TRBV1	TRBJ1-2	NA	NA	CTSSQIEDTNYGYTF	TGCACCAGCAGCCAGATTGAGGACACTAACTATGGCTACACCTTC
TRBV19	TRBJ2-7	NA	NA	CASSIGGGYEQYF	TGTGCCAGTAGTATAGGAGGCGGCTACGAGCAGTACTTC
TRBV7-9	TRBJ1-4	NA	TRBD1	CASSSGQAGVREKLFF	TGTGCCAGCAGCTCAGGACAGGCGGGAGTACGAGAAAAACTGTTTTTT
TRBV27	TRBJ1-2	NA	NA	CASRGQSGGLTF	TGTGCCAGCAGGGGTCAATCCGGGGGGCTCACCTTC
TRBV6-5	TRBJ2-2	NA	NA	CAHSGGAMTGELFF	TGTGCCCACTCCGGGGGAGCTATGACCGGGGAGCTGTTTTTT
TRBV15	TRBJ1-1	NA	NA	CATSRDLPWNTEAFF	TGTGCCACCAGCAGAGATCTACCGTGGAACACTGAAGCTTTCTTT
TRBV3-1/TRBV3-2	TRBJ2-3	NA	NA	CASSTRRPGLNTDTQYF	TGTGCCAGCAGCACACGTCGACCGGGATTAAACACAGATACGCAGTATTTT
TRBV28	TRBJ2-7	NA	NA	CASSQGSYEQYF	TGTGCCAGCAGTCAGGGCTCCTACGAGCAGTACTTC
TRBV7-2	TRBJ2-5	NA	NA	CASSLDTRVETQYF	TGTGCCAGCAGCTTAGACACGCGGGTGGAGACCCAGTACTTC
TRBV14	TRBJ1-2	NA	NA	CASSQDLATGYTF	TGTGCCAGCAGCCAAGATCTGGCGACTGGCTACACCTTC
TRBV5-1	TRBJ1-2	NA	NA	CASSLAAGLVYGYTF	TGCGCCAGCAGCTTGGCGGCAGGGTTAGTCTATGGCTACACCTTC
TRBV30	TRBJ2-7	NA	NA	CAWSTGRAYEQYF	TGTGCCTGGAGTACTGGACGGGCCTACGAGCAGTACTTC
TRBV29-1	TRBJ2-3	NA	TRBD2	CSVLGLAGTSTDTQYF	TGCAGCGTTTTGGGACTAGCGGGAACTAGCACAGATACGCAGTATTTT
TRBV13	TRBJ2-2	NA	NA	CASTLRGSGELFF	TGTGCCAGTACCCTACGGGGGTCCGGGGAGCTGTTTTTT
TRBV19	TRBJ1-3	NA	TRBD1	CASSSGTGPGNTIYF	TGTGCCAGTAGTTCTGGGACAGGGCCTGGAAACACCATATATTTT
TRBV19	TRBJ1-5	few	TRBD1	CASSGTVEPNQPQHF	TGTGCCAGTAGTGGGACAGTCGAGCCGAATCAGCCCCAGCATTTT
TRBV28	TRBJ1-2	NA	NA	CASRWAGRNLDYGYTF	TGTGCCAGCAGGTGGGCAGGGCGGAATTTGGACTATGGCTACACCTTC
TRBV7-3	TRBJ2-2	NA	NA	CASRRGRDTGELFF	TGTGCCAGCCGGAGGGGGCGGGACACCGGGGAGCTGTTTTTT
TRBV9	TRBJ2-3	NA	NA	CASSVDVAPRGGDTQYF	TGTGCCAGCAGCGTAGATGTGGCACCGAGAGGAGGAGATACGCAGTATTTT
TRBV5-4	TRBJ2-3	NA	TRBD2	CASSVAGGPRDTQYF	TGTGCCAGCAGCGTTGCGGGAGGGCCTAGAGATACGCAGTATTTT
TRBV5-1	TRBJ1-1	NA	NA	CASSLQGPNTEAFF	TGCGCCAGCAGCTTGCAGGGCCCGAACACTGAAGCTTTCTTT
TRBV6-5	TRBJ1-3	NA	NA	CASSLTWNTIYF	TGTGCCAGCAGTCTGACTTGGAACACCATATATTTT
TRBV29-1	TRBJ2-2	NA	NA	CSVEVPGELFF	TGCAGCGTTGAGGTACCCGGGGAGCTGTTTTTT
TRBV30	TRBJ1-5	NA	NA	CAWNDVGLDSQPQHF	TGTGCCTGGAACGACGTCGGCCTGGATAGTCAGCCCCAGCATTTT
TRBV5-4	TRBJ1-2	NA	TRBD1	CASSLGRGLDNYGYTF	TGTGCCAGCAGCTTGGGCAGGGGGCTGGATAACTATGGCTACACCTTC
TRBV19	TRBJ1-1	NA	NA	CASSTHMNTEAFF	TGTGCCAGTAGTACACACATGAACACTGAAGCTTTCTTT
TRBV7-8	TRBJ2-4	NA	NA	CASSPGLRLAKNIQYF	TGTGCCAGCAGCCCAGGACTCAGACTAGCCAAAAACATTCAGTACTTC
TRBV10-3	TRBJ1-2	NA	NA	CAISEPGLSNYGYTF	TGTGCCATCAGTGAGCCTGGGCTGAGTAACTATGGCTACACCTTC
TRBV30	TRBJ2-7	few	TRBD2	CAWSGAGVAEQYF	TGTGCCTGGAGTGGAGCGGGAGTAGCCGAGCAGTACTTC